The clone carrying this T cell receptor (beta chain) was detected only a few times. Produced via immunoSEQ multiplex PCR; TCRdb's table is partial and in-frame only. The table shows around 940,000 clones, with around three quarters occurring only once. This CDR3 has 14 residues. Germline loops: CDR1 MNHEY, CDR2 SMNVEV (reference sequence). V was trimmed by 3 bases and J by 3 bases, leaving 8 bases between them. The data stem from a study of shared clonotypes between healthy human individuals. This chain links TRBV27 with TRBJ1-4; D may be TRBD1 (5 bases). The sequencing input was memory CD4+ T cells sorted from blood. Subset denoted: CD45RA-negative fraction. The TCR originated in a young man in good health. The CDR3 DNA is TGTGCCAGCAGTTTGTGGGGCCCTAATGAAAAACTGTTTTTT. Protein: CASSLWGPNEKLFF. The entire variable domain, with the rest obtained from reference TRBV27 and TRBJ1-4, is as follows: EAQVTQNPRYLITVTGKKLTVTCSQNMNHEYMSWYRQDPGLGLRQIYYSMNVEVTDKGDVPEGYKVSRKEKRNFPLILESPSPNQTSLYFCASSLWGPNEKLFFGSGTQLSVL.